This T cell receptor beta chain was recorded in a study of read filtering for tumor transcriptome and immune sequencing. About the study: By R-ISS, stages I, II and III held about 8, 17 and 7 patients. RNA-seq yielded only roughly 75 to 1273 TCR reads, IR-seq about 3.5 to 10.27 million.

General study points: Sorted CD138-negative bone marrow cells were not purified T cells. RNA-seq captured clonotypes less deeply and reliably than IR-seq.

The V and J ends lost 1 base and 5 bases respectively, with 9 bases between them. The CDR3 runs 13 residues. Germline V gene lookup returns CDR1 SGHAT and CDR2 FQNNGV. There are many counts of this clonotype. Its target is not known. From around 440 ng of RNA, a library with molecular barcoded alpha/delta and beta/gamma adaptors was made. In TCRdb, the reads were re-called with MiXCR into one record per CDR3 protein. The sample records tens of thousands of distinct CDR3 sequences, 20% to 25% being singletons. This chain connects TRBV11-2 to TRBJ2-7; the D gene is possibly TRBD2 (5 bases). Specimen: a population of CD138-negative cells sorted from bone marrow. This clonotype was sampled from a donor at least 40 years old with multiple myeloma. The CDR3 sequence: CASSLGGLDEQYF. CDR3 sequence (DNA): TGTGCCAGCAGCTTAGGCGGGTTGGACGAGCAGTACTTC.